One sample yielded the 18 T cell receptor beta chains listed below, sequenced in a study of OX40 agonist ivuxolimab in advanced cancers. The table came from immunoSEQ multiplex PCR; TCRdb's copy has only in-frame clones and leaves some out. The table records about 99,000 clones, 90% to 95% of them present only once. The specimen was CD4+ or CD8+ T cells sorted from blood, collected in a trial of the OX40 agonist ivuxolimab. The source of these receptors is an adult with an advanced solid tumor such as melanoma, head and neck, liver or kidney cancer.

There are a few counts of this clone. J is TRBJ2-1 and V is TRBV21-1. TRBV21-1 is a known pseudogene. This CDR3 has 10 amino acids. CDR3 sequence reads: CASSCHEQFF. The DNA of the CDR3 is TGTGCCAGCAGTTGCCATGAGCAGTTCTTC.

This chain uses TRBV5-1 with TRBJ1-2, with 10 positions matching TRBD1. Germline CDR1 reads SGHRS; CDR2 reads YFSETQ. This CDR3 is built from 18 residues. The J segment lost 7 bases and the V segment lost 2 bases, leaving 17 bases of the junction unmatched. CDR3: CASSFGTGQGVGLFGYTF. The CDR3 region has the DNA TGCGCCAGCAGCTTCGGGACTGGACAGGGGGTGGGGCTATTTGGCTACACCTTC.

V gene TRBV7-6 combines with J gene TRBJ2-4; 8 nucleotides align to TRBD2. Trimming cost V 5 bases and J 6 bases; bases outside gene matches: 12. The germline V gene has CDR1 SGHVS and CDR2 FNYEAQ. The CDR3 consists of 16 residues. The CDR3 is CASSPTAGGTRNIQYF. In DNA form, the CDR3 reads TGTGCCAGCAGCCCCACGGCCGGAGGGACTAGAAACATTCAGTACTTC.

The chain combines TRBV19 with TRBJ1-5; D gene unclear. This CDR3 region has 14 residues. V was clipped by 3 bases and J by 0 bases, with 6 bases between them. The germline V gene has CDR1 LNHDA and CDR2 SQIVND (reference sequence). CDR3 DNA: TGTGCCAGTAGTATTACAAATAGCAATCAGCCCCAGCATTTT. Translating it yields CASSITNSNQPQHF.

J is TRBJ1-4 and V is TRBV28, with D unresolved. V was trimmed by 5 bases and J by 7 bases, leaving 17 bases between them. Germline V CDR1 and CDR2: MDHEN, SYDVKM. The CDR3 consists of 15 residues. The CDR3 loop reads CASSTREGLVEKLFF. For the CDR3, the DNA is TGTGCCAGCAGTACCCGGGAAGGCCTAGTTGAAAAACTGTTTTTT.

This CDR3 is CASSQGLGADTQYF. CDR3 sequence (DNA): TGTGCCAGCAGCCAGGGACTAGGAGCAGATACGCAGTATTTT. The chain is built from TRBV11-3 and TRBJ2-3, with 8 positions matching TRBD2. The CDR3 runs 14 residues. With 5 bases clipped from V and 4 bases from J, the junction kept 5 bases outside the gene matches. Germline values: CDR1 SGHNT, CDR2 YENEEA. The whole variable domain, remainder taken from reference TRBV11-3 and TRBJ2-3, is EAGVVQSPRYKIIEKKQPVAFWCNPISGHNTLYWYLQNLGQGPELLIRYENEEAVDDSQLPKDRFSAERLKGVDSTLKIQPAELGDSAVYLCASSQGLGADTQYFGPGTRLTVL.

The rearrangement links TRBV7-3 to TRBJ2-3; TRBD2 is a possible D gene (5 bases). V was pared by 0 bases and J by 2 bases, with 12 bases between. Germline CDR1 SGHTA, CDR2 FQGTGA. This CDR3 is built from 16 residues. In DNA form, the CDR3 reads TGTGCCAGCAGCTTAACGCCTAGCCCGCACACAGATACGCAGTATTTT. Translation: CASSLTPSPHTDTQYF.

This clone came up a few times. The V call is TRBV5-1, the J call TRBJ1-3; D call uncertain. Germline assignment: CDR1 SGHRS and CDR2 YFSETQ. The CDR3 runs to 15 residues. Trimming removed 4 bases at V and 3 bases at J, with 14 bases between. The CDR3 DNA is TGCGCCAGCAGCGAAGGTAAATCGGTTGGAAACACCATATATTTT. Amino acids: CASSEGKSVGNTIYF.

The chain links TRBV7-9 to TRBJ1-2; D is possibly TRBD1 (6 bases). The CDR3 length is 12 residues. Trimming removed 5 bases from V and 8 bases from J, with 12 bases in between. Looked up from germline, CDR1 is SEHNR and CDR2 is FQNEAQ (reference sequence). In nucleotides, the CDR3 is TGTGCCAGCAGCACCGGGACAAGCGGCTACACCTTC. Translation gives CASSTGTSGYTF.

The chain carries TRBV4-1 and TRBJ2-7; no reliable D call. V was shortened by 4 bases and J by 2 bases, with 18 bases between the two germline ends. The CDR3 loop spans 16 amino acids. CDR1 is MGHRA, CDR2 YSYEKL, per germline. The CDR3 is CASSLLPGSPTYEQYF. As DNA, the CDR3 is TGCGCCAGCAGCCTCCTACCCGGGTCTCCTACCTACGAGCAGTACTTC.

This chain links TRBV10-2 with TRBJ1-5, with TRBD1 identical over 8 bases. The ends lost 3 bases at V and 4 bases at J; junction bases unmatched: 5. The CDR3 is made up of 15 amino acids. Per germline, CDR1 WSHSY and CDR2 SAAADI. The CDR3 loop is CASSEWTGINQPQHF. As DNA, the CDR3 is TGCGCCAGCAGTGAATGGACAGGGATTAATCAGCCCCAGCATTTT.

The chain employs TRBV18 and TRBJ2-6; tentatively, D is TRBD1 (6 bases). CDR1 and CDR2 (germline): KGHSH, LQKENI. Trimming left V 6 bases short and J 1 base short, with 13 bases between. The CDR3 has 16 residues. The CDR3 sequence: CASSDSVPSGANVLTF. CDR3 nucleotides: TGTGCCAGCTCGGACAGCGTCCCTTCTGGGGCCAACGTCCTGACTTTC.

The V gene is TRBV28, the J gene TRBJ2-3; 8 bases line up with TRBD1. Germline trimming cut 8 bases from V and 11 bases from J; bases unmatched to any gene: 6. CDR1 is MDHEN and CDR2 is SYDVKM in the germline V gene. The CDR3 contains 11 residues. The CDR3 is CASLRGREQYF. CDR3 coding DNA: TGTGCCAGCCTCAGGGGGCGCGAGCAGTATTTT.

This chain joins TRBV5-6 and TRBJ1-1; 8 positions agree with TRBD1. The length of the CDR3 is 14 residues. Germline V gene data show CDR1 as SGHDT and CDR2 as YYEEEE. The trim removed 1 base at V and 5 bases at J, leaving 4 bases unmatched. For the CDR3, the DNA is TGTGCCAGCAGCTTGTCAGGGGGCGGGACTGAAGCTTTCTTT. Its protein is CASSLSGGGTEAFF.

This clone was seen a single time. The chain is built from TRBV7-8 and TRBJ2-7; 10 bases agree with TRBD1. The length of the CDR3 is 19 residues. Germline V gives CDR1 SGHVS, CDR2 FQNEAQ. V lost 2 bases to trimming and J lost 3 bases; unmatched junction nucleotides: 16. The CDR3 nucleotides read TGTGCCAGCAGCTTACTCCGGGACAGGGGCGCTCCGGGTCGCTACGAGCAGTACTTC. It translates to CASSLLRDRGAPGRYEQYF.

This clone was found once. The chain carries TRBV11-2 and TRBJ1-2; no clear D. The CDR3 is 15 amino acids. V lost 0 bases and J lost 0, with 8 bases in between. Germline V gives CDR1 SGHAT, CDR2 FQNNGV. The DNA of the CDR3 is TGTGCCAGCAGCTTAGACGCAACTACTAACTATGGCTACACCTTC. It encodes CASSLDATTNYGYTF.

The chain couples TRBV28 to TRBJ2-3; 10 bases match TRBD2. Trimming removed 6 bases from V and 3 bases from J; junction bases left unmatched: 9. The germline CDR1 and CDR2 sequences are MDHEN and SYDVKM. The CDR3 has 16 amino acids. CDR3 in amino acids: CASRGQPGLATDTQYF. The CDR3, as DNA: TGTGCCAGCAGGGGGCAGCCGGGACTAGCGACAGATACGCAGTATTTT. The complete variable domain, with remaining parts taken from reference TRBV28 and TRBJ2-3, reads DVKVTQSSRYLVKRTGEKVFLECVQDMDHENMFWYRQDPGLGLRLIYFSYDVKMKEKGDIPEGYSVSREKKERFSLILESASTNQTSMYLCASRGQPGLATDTQYFGPGTRLTVL.

The CDR3 DNA reads as TGTGCCACCAGCAGAGATAGCGGGAGTGACACCGGGGAGCTGTTTTTT. Protein product: CATSRDSGSDTGELFF. The chain employs TRBV15 and TRBJ2-2; TRBD2 aligns across 9 bases. The germline V gene has CDR1 LNHNV and CDR2 YYDKDF (reference sequence). V lost 0 bases and J lost 3; bases outside the gene matches: 2. CDR3 size: 16 residues.